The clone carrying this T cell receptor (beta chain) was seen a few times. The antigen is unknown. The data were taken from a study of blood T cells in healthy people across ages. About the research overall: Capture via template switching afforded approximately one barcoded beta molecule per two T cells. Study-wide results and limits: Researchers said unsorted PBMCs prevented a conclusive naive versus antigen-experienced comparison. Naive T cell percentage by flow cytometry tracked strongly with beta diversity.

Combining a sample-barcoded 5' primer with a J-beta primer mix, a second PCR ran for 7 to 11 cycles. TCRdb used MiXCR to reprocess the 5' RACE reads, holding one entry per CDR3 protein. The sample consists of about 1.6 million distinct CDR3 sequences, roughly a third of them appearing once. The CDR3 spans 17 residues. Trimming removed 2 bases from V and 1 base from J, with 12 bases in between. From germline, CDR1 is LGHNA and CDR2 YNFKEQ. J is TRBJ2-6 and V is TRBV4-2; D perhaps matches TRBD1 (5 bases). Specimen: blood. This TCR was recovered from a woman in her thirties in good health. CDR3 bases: TGTGCCAGCAGCCAAATCAGGGAAGGGTCTGGGGCCAACGTCCTGACTTTC. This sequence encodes CASSQIREGSGANVLTF.